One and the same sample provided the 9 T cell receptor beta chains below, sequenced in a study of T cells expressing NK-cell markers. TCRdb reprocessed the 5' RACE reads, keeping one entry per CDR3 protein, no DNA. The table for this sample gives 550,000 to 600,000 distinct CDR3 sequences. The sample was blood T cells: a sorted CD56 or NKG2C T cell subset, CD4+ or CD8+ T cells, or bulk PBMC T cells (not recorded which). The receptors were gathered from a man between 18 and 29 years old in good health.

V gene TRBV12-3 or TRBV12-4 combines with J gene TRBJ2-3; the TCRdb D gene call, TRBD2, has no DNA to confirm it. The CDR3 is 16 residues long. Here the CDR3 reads CASSAGLAVKGDTQYF.

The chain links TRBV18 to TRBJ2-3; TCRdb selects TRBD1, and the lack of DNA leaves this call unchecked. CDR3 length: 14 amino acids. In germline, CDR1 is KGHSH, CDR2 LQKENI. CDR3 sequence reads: CASSPPARGDTQYF.

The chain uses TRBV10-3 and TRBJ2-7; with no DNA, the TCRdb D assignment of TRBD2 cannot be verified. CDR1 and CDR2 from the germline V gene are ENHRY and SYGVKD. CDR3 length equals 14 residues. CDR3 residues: CAIGLDSPPNEQYF.

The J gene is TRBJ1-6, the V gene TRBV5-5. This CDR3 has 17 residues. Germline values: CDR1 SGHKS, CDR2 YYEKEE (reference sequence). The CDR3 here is CASSYPPSQTYNSPLHF.

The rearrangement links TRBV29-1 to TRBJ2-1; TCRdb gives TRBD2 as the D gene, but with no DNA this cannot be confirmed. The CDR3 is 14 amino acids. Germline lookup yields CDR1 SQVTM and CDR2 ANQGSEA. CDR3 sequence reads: CSVPRLAGANEQFF.

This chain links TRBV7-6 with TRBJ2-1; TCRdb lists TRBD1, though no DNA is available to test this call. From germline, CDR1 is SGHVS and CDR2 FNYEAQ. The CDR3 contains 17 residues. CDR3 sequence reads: CASSFSWGKGHYNEQFF. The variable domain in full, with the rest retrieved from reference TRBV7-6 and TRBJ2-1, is GAGVSQSPRYKVTKRGQDVALRCDPISGHVSLYWYRQALGQGPEFLTYFNYEAQQDKSGLPNDRFSAERPEGSISTLTIQRTEQRDSAMYRCASSFSWGKGHYNEQFFGPGTRLTVL.

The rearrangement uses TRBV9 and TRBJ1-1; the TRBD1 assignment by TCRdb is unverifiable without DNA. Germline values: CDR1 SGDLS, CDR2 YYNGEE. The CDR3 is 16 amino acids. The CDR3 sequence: CASSPYTGTVNTEAFF.

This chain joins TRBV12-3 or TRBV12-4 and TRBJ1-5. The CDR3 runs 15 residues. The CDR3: CASSPRDHSNQPQHF.

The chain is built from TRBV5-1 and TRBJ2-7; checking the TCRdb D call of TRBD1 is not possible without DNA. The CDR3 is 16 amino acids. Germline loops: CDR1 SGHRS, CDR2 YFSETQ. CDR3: CASSFSTGQLSYEQYF.